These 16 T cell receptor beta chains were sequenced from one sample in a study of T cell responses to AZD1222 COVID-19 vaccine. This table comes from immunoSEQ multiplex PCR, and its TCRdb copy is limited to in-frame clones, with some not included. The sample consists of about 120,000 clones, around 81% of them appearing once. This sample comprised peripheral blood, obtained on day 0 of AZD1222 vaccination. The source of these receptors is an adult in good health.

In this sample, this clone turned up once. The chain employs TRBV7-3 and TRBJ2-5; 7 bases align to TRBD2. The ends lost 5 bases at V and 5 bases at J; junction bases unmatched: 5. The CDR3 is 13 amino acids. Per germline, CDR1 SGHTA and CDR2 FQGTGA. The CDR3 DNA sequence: TGTGCCAGCAGCCGCGGGAGAGTGGAGACCCAGTACTTC. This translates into CASSRGRVETQYF.

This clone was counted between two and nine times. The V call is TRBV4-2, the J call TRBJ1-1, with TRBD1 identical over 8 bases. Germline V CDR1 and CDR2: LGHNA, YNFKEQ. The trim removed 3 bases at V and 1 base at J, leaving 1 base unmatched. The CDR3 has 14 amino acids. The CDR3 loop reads CASSHDRGNTEAFF. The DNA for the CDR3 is TGTGCCAGCAGCCATGACAGGGGGAACACTGAAGCTTTCTTT.

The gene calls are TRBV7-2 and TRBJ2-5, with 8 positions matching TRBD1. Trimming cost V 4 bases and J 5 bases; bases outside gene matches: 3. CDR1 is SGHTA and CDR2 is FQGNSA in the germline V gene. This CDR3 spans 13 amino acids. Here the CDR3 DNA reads TGTGCCAGCAGCTCCCGGACAGGGGAGACCCAGTACTTC. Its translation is CASSSRTGETQYF.

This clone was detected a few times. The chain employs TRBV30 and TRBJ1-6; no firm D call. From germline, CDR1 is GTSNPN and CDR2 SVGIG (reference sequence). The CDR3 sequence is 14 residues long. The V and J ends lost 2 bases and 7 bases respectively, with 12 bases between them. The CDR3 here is CAWSPGERNSPLHF. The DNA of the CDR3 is TGTGCCTGGAGTCCGGGCGAACGGAATTCACCCCTCCACTTT.

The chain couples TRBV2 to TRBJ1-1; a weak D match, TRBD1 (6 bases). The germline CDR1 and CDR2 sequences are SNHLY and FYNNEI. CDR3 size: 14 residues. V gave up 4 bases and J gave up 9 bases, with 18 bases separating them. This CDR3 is CASSGLGRGMQAFF. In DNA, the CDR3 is TGTGCCAGCAGTGGTTTAGGCAGGGGAATGCAAGCTTTCTTT.

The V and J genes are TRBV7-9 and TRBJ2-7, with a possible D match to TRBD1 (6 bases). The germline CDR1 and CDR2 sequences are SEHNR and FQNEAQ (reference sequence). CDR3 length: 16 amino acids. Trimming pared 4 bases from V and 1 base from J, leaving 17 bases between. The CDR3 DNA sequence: TGTGCCAGCAGCTCCCCGCAGGGGAGAAAGTCCTACGAGCAGTACTTC. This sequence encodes CASSSPQGRKSYEQYF.

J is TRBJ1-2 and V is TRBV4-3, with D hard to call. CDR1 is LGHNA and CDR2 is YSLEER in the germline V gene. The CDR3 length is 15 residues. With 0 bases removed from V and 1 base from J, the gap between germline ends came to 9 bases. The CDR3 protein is CASSQEGSFNYGYTF. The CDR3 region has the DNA TGCGCCAGCAGCCAAGAGGGCAGCTTTAACTATGGCTACACCTTC.

The CDR3 sequence is CAWSGLQGARNQPQHF. In DNA, the CDR3 is TGTGCCTGGAGCGGTCTACAGGGGGCTAGAAATCAGCCCCAGCATTTT. This chain connects TRBV30 to TRBJ1-5; 9 positions agree with TRBD1. From germline, CDR1 is GTSNPN and CDR2 SVGIG (reference sequence). There are 16 residues in the CDR3. Trimming took 3 bases from V and 4 from J; bases not matched to a gene: 10. Filled out from reference TRBV30 and TRBJ1-5, the complete variable domain reads SQTIHQWPATLVQPVGSPLSLECTVEGTSNPNLYWYRQAAGRGLQLLFYSVGIGQISSEVPQNLSASRPQDRQFILSSKKLLLSDSGFYLCAWSGLQGARNQPQHFGDGTRLSIL.

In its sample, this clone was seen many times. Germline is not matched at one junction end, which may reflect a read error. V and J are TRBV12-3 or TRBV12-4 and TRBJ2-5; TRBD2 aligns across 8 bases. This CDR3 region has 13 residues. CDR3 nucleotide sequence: TGTGCCAGCAGTTATTCGGGACTAGAAAACCCAAACTTC. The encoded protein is CASSYSGLENPNF.

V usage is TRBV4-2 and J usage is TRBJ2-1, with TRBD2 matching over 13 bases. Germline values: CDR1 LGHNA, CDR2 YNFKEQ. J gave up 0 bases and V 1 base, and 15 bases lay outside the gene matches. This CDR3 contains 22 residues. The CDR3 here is CASSQVGQGLAGAPSSYNEQFF. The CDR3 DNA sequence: TGTGCCAGCAGCCAAGTGGGACAAGGACTAGCGGGGGCTCCGAGCTCCTACAATGAGCAGTTCTTC.

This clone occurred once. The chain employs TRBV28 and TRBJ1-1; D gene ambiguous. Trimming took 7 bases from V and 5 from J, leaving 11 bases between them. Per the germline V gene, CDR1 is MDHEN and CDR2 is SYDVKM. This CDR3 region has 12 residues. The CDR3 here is CASTVQGTEAFF. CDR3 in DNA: TGTGCCAGCACCGTACAAGGAACTGAAGCTTTCTTT.

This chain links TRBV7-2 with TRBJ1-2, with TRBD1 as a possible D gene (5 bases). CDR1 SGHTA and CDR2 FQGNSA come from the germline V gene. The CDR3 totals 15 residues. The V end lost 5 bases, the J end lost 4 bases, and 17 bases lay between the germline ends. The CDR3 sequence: CASSQGREGAYGYTF. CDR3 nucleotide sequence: TGTGCCAGCAGCCAGGGCCGGGAAGGGGCCTATGGCTACACCTTC.

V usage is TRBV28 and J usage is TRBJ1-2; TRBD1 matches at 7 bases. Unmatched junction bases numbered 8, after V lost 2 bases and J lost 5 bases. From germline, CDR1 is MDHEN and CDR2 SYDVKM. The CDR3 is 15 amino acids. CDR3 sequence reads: CASSLPQGRGYGYTF. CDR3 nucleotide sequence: TGTGCCAGCAGTTTACCACAGGGGAGAGGGTATGGCTACACCTTC.

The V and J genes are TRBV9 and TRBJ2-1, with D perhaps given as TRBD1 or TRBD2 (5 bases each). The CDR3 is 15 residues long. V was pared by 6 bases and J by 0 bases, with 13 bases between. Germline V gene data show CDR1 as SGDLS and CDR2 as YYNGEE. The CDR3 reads CASTPGASSYNEQFF. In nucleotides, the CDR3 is TGTGCCAGCACCCCCGGGGCTAGCTCCTACAATGAGCAGTTCTTC. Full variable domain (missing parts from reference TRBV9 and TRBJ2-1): DSGVTQTPKHLITATGQRVTLRCSPRSGDLSVYWYQQSLDQGLQFLIQYYNGEERAKGNILERFSAQQFPDLHSELNLSSLELGDSALYFCASTPGASSYNEQFFGPGTRLTVL.

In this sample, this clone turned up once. DNA for the CDR3: TGTGCCAGCAGCCAAGGGTTAGTCAGGAGCAATCAGCCCCAGCATTTT. This gives the protein CASSQGLVRSNQPQHF. This chain links TRBV4-2 with TRBJ1-5; no clear D gene. This CDR3 has 16 amino acids. Germline lookup yields CDR1 LGHNA and CDR2 YNFKEQ. With 1 base removed from V and 1 base from J, the gap between germline ends came to 11 bases.

CDR3 bases: TGTGCCAGCAGTTTTTTCTATAATTCACCCCTCCACTTT. Its translation is CASSFFYNSPLHF. The chain recombines TRBV27 with TRBJ1-6; no clear D gene. CDR1 is MNHEY, CDR2 SMNVEV, per germline (reference sequence). V dropped 3 bases and J dropped 3 bases, with 3 bases sitting between them. This CDR3 spans 13 amino acids.